A single T cell receptor (beta chain) is shown here with its context. The antigen is not known. This record belongs to a study of beta chain features in type 1 diabetes. There are 15 residues in the CDR3. Germline assignment: CDR1 GTSNPN and CDR2 SVGIG (reference sequence). Trimming removed 0 bases at V and 7 bases at J, with 16 bases between. TCRB transcripts that were expressed got sequenced, as all of the isolated RNA had been reverse transcribed. Data came from immunoSEQ multiplex PCR; TCRdb stores just in-frame clones and leaves some out. Of 150,000 or so clones detected, roughly 60% appear once; the ten largest clones hold nearly 0.09%. General study points: In all four CD4+ subsets, TCRB CDR3 length was significantly, moderately reduced in type 1 diabetes.

This clonotype originated in a man aged 25 to 45 with type 1 diabetes. Sequenced input: naive CD4+ T cells from blood. This chain uses TRBV30 with TRBJ1-5; weak D call: TRBD1 (5 bases). DNA of the CDR3: TGTGCCTGGAGTGTACGGGGCCGCCTGGGACAGCCCCAGCATTTT. Amino acids: CAWSVRGRLGQPQHF.